Below, 26 T cell receptor beta chains from the same sample are listed, as sequenced in a study of blood T cells in healthy people across ages. It was with a sample-barcoded 5' primer and a J-beta primer mix that a second PCR of about 6 to 11 cycles was run. TCRdb reanalysed the 5' RACE reads using MiXCR and keeps one entry per CDR3 protein. The data contain approximately 880,000 distinct CDR3 sequences, around 46% of them seen just once; the ten biggest clones take up around 15%. Sequenced input: blood. These receptors all come from a man aged 25 to 40 in good health.

This chain joins TRBV11-2 and TRBJ2-6; maybe TRBD1 (5 bases). The germline V gene has CDR1 SGHAT and CDR2 FQNNGV. The CDR3 is 17 amino acids. The V gene lost 0 bases and the J gene lost 1 base, with 10 bases spanning the gap. CDR3 in DNA: TGTGCCAGCAGCTTAGATCGGGCAGGGTCTGGGGCCAACGTCCTGACTTTC. This codes for CASSLDRAGSGANVLTF.

The genes are TRBV7-2 and TRBJ1-2; 9 positions match TRBD1. J gave up 7 bases and V 2 bases, and 5 bases lay outside the gene matches. CDR1 is SGHTA and CDR2 is FQGNSA in the germline V gene. The CDR3 consists of 14 residues. CDR3 protein: CASSLYGQGFGYTF. CDR3 DNA sequence: TGTGCCAGCAGCTTATACGGACAGGGGTTTGGCTACACCTTC.

This clonotype was observed a handful of times. The chain uses TRBV2 and TRBJ2-2, with D possibly being TRBD2 (6 bases). CDR3 size: 16 residues. Trimming took 4 bases from V and 0 from J, leaving 12 bases between them. CDR1 and CDR2 (germline): SNHLY, FYNNEI. The CDR3 coding sequence is TGTGCCAGCAGTGGTGACGGGGGATCGAACACCGGGGAGCTGTTTTTT. The encoded protein is CASSGDGGSNTGELFF. Supplemented by reference TRBV2 and TRBJ2-2, the full variable domain reads EPEVTQTPSHQVTQMGQEVILRCVPISNHLYFYWYRQILGQKVEFLVSFYNNEISEKSEIFDDQFSVERPDGSNFTLKIRSTKLEDSAMYFCASSGDGGSNTGELFFGEGSRLTVL.

The chain couples TRBV10-3 to TRBJ2-7; D is possibly TRBD1 (5 bases). The J call is doubtful: the DNA matches TRBJ2-4 better. Looked up from germline, CDR1 is ENHRY and CDR2 is SYGVKD. CDR3 length: 16 amino acids. CDR3 residues: CAISERDQGEKNIQYF. The CDR3, as DNA: TGTGCCATCAGTGAGAGGGATCAGGGCGAGAAAAACATTCAGTACTTC.

There are a few counts of this clonotype. The chain couples TRBV6-1 to TRBJ2-1; D call uncertain. Trimming left V 2 bases short and J 6 bases short, with 8 bases between. CDR1 is MNHNS, CDR2 SASEGT, per germline. CDR3 length equals 13 residues. The CDR3 DNA is TGTGCCAGCAGTGAATACAGCCTCAATGAGCAGTTCTTC. Amino acid sequence: CASSEYSLNEQFF.

The table lists this clonotype with a count of one. V gene TRBV20-1 combines with J gene TRBJ1-1, with 10 bases identical to TRBD1. This CDR3 is built from 16 residues. The V gene's germline CDR1 is DFQATT and CDR2 SNEGSKA (reference sequence). V lost 1 base, J lost 3 bases, and 8 bases stayed unmatched. The CDR3 region has the DNA TGCAGTGCTAGAGGCGGGACAGGGGTTTCGTACACTGAAGCTTTCTTT. It yields the protein CSARGGTGVSYTEAFF.

This chain joins TRBV20-1 and TRBJ1-5, with TRBD1 as a possible D gene (6 bases). V was shortened by 4 bases and J by 5 bases, with 18 bases between the two germline ends. CDR1 DFQATT and CDR2 SNEGSKA come from the germline V gene (reference sequence). The CDR3 has 15 residues. CDR3 DNA sequence: TGCAGTGCTAACACTCCTCAAAACAGGGATCAGCCCCAGCATTTT. Translating gives CSANTPQNRDQPQHF.

The chain employs TRBV27 and TRBJ2-3; perhaps TRBD1 as D (6 bases). This CDR3 contains 14 residues. Germline V gives CDR1 MNHEY, CDR2 SMNVEV (reference sequence). The CDR3 sequence is CGGGQPSSTDTQYF. The CDR3 DNA follows: TGTGGAGGAGGACAGCCTTCTAGCACAGATACGCAGTATTTT.

CDR3 DNA sequence: TGCGCCAGCAGCCAGGACAGCTATTACACCTCGAACACCGGGGAGCTGTTTTTT. Encoded protein: CASSQDSYYTSNTGELFF. This rearrangement joins TRBV4-1 to TRBJ2-2; maybe TRBD1 (6 bases). There are 18 residues in the CDR3. The ends were cut back, 3 bases at V and 0 bases at J, with 17 bases in the middle. Germline assignment: CDR1 MGHRA and CDR2 YSYEKL.

Only a few counts were recorded for this clonotype. The chain employs TRBV29-1 and TRBJ2-7; D not resolved. The CDR3 has 13 residues. Trimming removed 4 bases at V and 6 bases at J, with 16 bases between. Germline values: CDR1 SQVTM, CDR2 ANQGSEA. The CDR3 spells CSVASAYPIEQYF. The CDR3 region has the DNA TGCAGCGTTGCCTCCGCTTATCCGATCGAGCAGTACTTC.

This sequence joins TRBV2 and TRBJ2-7; D possibly corresponds to TRBD1 (5 bases). V dropped 4 bases and J dropped 6 bases, with 10 bases sitting between them. CDR1 and CDR2 from the germline V gene are SNHLY and FYNNEI. CDR3 length: 12 residues. The CDR3 DNA reads as TGTGCCAGCAGTGGGACATCAGGCGAGCAGTACTTC. Translation: CASSGTSGEQYF.

This clonotype occurred many times. The J gene is TRBJ2-5, the V gene TRBV27; no definite D call. The J call is in doubt because the DNA end fits TRBJ2-7 better. The CDR3 runs to 14 residues. The germline V gene has CDR1 MNHEY and CDR2 SMNVEV (reference sequence). DNA of the CDR3: TGTGCCAGCAGTTTATCCTCGGCCTCCTACGAGCAGTACTTC. Its protein product is CASSLSSASYEQYF.

The chain combines TRBV4-3 with TRBJ2-1; TRBD1 is a possible D gene (6 bases). Germline CDR1 is LGHNA and CDR2 is YSLEER. This CDR3 is 13 amino acids long. Trimming took off 3 bases at V and 8 bases at J, with 11 bases between the two ends. Here the CDR3 DNA reads TGCGCCAGCAGCCACCGATACAGGGATGAGCAGTTCTTC. Translating it yields CASSHRYRDEQFF.

The V gene is TRBV10-3, the J gene TRBJ1-6, with unresolved D. CDR1 ENHRY and CDR2 SYGVKD come from the germline V gene. Trimming took 3 bases from V and 1 from J, leaving 13 bases between them. This CDR3 has 17 amino acids. The CDR3 protein is CAISDPTGRSYNSPLHF. CDR3 nucleotides: TGTGCCATCAGTGATCCGACGGGTCGTTCCTATAATTCACCCCTCCACTTT.

The chain is built from TRBV4-3 and TRBJ2-3, with TRBD2 matching over 10 bases. Trimming removed 4 bases from V and 0 bases from J; junction bases left unmatched: 10. The germline V gene has CDR1 LGHNA and CDR2 YSLEER. The CDR3 loop spans 18 amino acids. The CDR3 coding sequence is TGCGCCAGCAGCCGATACTTTAGCGGGGGGTCTAGCACAGATACGCAGTATTTT. Translated, it gives CASSRYFSGGSSTDTQYF.

This clonotype was recorded only once. The chain carries TRBV30 and TRBJ1-2, with D unclear. Trimming pared 2 bases from V and 5 bases from J, leaving 15 bases between. CDR1 and CDR2 (germline): GTSNPN, SVGIG (reference sequence). The CDR3 extends over 14 amino acids. The CDR3 nucleotides are TGTGCCTGGAGTCGACCGGGCCCAGCGTATGGCTACACCTTC. It codes for CAWSRPGPAYGYTF. Combining the CDR3 with reference TRBV30 and TRBJ1-2 gives the whole variable domain SQTIHQWPATLVQPVGSPLSLECTVEGTSNPNLYWYRQAAGRGLQLLFYSVGIGQISSEVPQNLSASRPQDRQFILSSKKLLLSDSGFYLCAWSRPGPAYGYTFGSGTRLTVV.

This clonotype was observed a handful of times. The chain carries TRBV6-1 and TRBJ2-1, with 8 bases lining up with TRBD2. Germline CDR1 is MNHNS and CDR2 is SASEGT. The CDR3 totals 15 residues. V lost 4 bases, J lost 6 bases, and 8 bases stayed unmatched. CDR3 nucleotide sequence: TGTGCCAGCAGTGGGGGACTAGATGTCGGCAATGAGCAGTTCTTC. Translating it yields CASSGGLDVGNEQFF.

The chain uses TRBV3-1 and TRBJ2-2, with 9 bases that match TRBD2. CDR3 length: 15 residues. Germline trimming cut 4 bases from V and 5 bases from J; bases unmatched to any gene: 5. Germline V gene sequence: CDR1 LGHDT, CDR2 YNNKEL (reference sequence). The CDR3 DNA reads as TGTGCCAGCAGCCCACGACTAGCGGATACCGGGGAGCTGTTTTTT. Translated: CASSPRLADTGELFF.

This clonotype has at least ten counts. This rearrangement joins TRBV10-3 to TRBJ2-5, with 10 bases matching TRBD2. With 4 bases clipped from V and 5 bases from J, the junction kept 7 bases outside the gene matches. CDR3 size: 15 residues. CDR1 and CDR2 from the germline V gene are ENHRY and SYGVKD. The CDR3 is CAISVSGTSVETQYF. The CDR3 bases are TGTGCCATCAGTGTATCCGGGACTAGCGTGGAGACCCAGTACTTC.

This clonotype was recorded once. This may arise from a read error, as a much more abundant clone is one base away. This chain connects TRBV11-3 to TRBJ2-2; possibly TRBD1 or TRBD2 for D (5 bases each). The CDR3 has 14 residues. V was clipped by 1 base and J by 6 bases, with 9 bases between them. The germline V gene encodes CDR1 SGHNT and CDR2 YENEEA. In DNA form, the CDR3 reads TGTGCCAGCAGCTTAGGAGGGGACGCCGGGGAGCTGTTTTTT. Translation gives CASSLGGDAGELFF.

This clonotype was seen more than once but under ten times. J is TRBJ2-4 and V is TRBV12-3 or TRBV12-4; 12 nucleotides align to TRBD2. The CDR3 extends over 14 amino acids. The V segment lost 6 bases and the J segment 7 bases; nucleotides outside the gene matches: 4. The CDR3 here is CASRLAGGLNIQYF. CDR3 in DNA: TGTGCCAGCAGGCTAGCGGGGGGGCTGAACATTCAGTACTTC.

This clonotype showed up just a few times. This rearrangement joins TRBV4-2 to TRBJ2-3; D is possibly TRBD2 (5 bases). There are 14 residues in the CDR3. V dropped 0 bases and J dropped 6 bases, with 10 bases sitting between them. Germline V gene lookup returns CDR1 LGHNA and CDR2 YNFKEQ. The CDR3 protein is CASSQDLASDTQYF. As DNA, the CDR3 is TGTGCCAGCAGCCAAGACCTAGCTTCCGATACGCAGTATTTT.

This clonotype occurred a few times. The chain employs TRBV20-1 and TRBJ2-4; 10 bases align to TRBD2. V shed 2 bases and J 6 bases; nucleotides not matched to a gene: 7. The V gene's germline CDR1 is DFQATT and CDR2 SNEGSKA (reference sequence). CDR3 length equals 15 residues. CDR3 residues: CSARPGTSAGNIQYF. The CDR3 DNA reads TGCAGTGCTAGACCAGGGACTAGCGCTGGAAACATTCAGTACTTC.

CDR3 protein: CASSYSGTRTGNTIYF. The DNA for the CDR3 is TGTGCCAGCAGTTACTCTGGGACAAGGACTGGAAACACCATATATTTT. The chain has TRBV6-5 and TRBJ1-3; D perhaps matches TRBD1 (6 bases). Germline assignment: CDR1 MNHEY and CDR2 SVGAGI. Trimming cost V 0 bases and J 2 bases, with 11 bases left between them. This CDR3 is built from 16 residues.

This clonotype has more than one count but fewer than ten. The chain carries TRBV6-2 or TRBV6-3 and TRBJ2-3; 13 positions agree with TRBD2. V gave up 0 bases and J gave up 0 bases; unmatched junction bases: 9. Germline CDR1 is MNHEY and CDR2 is SVGEGT. There are 20 residues in the CDR3. CDR3 loop: CASSYSSPTSGGYSTDTQYF. CDR3 sequence (DNA): TGTGCCAGCAGTTACTCGTCCCCGACTAGCGGGGGGTATAGCACAGATACGCAGTATTTT.

V usage is TRBV4-2 and J usage is TRBJ2-1; 13 bases align to TRBD2. Germline trimming cut 0 bases from V and 5 bases from J; bases unmatched to any gene: 7. Germline V gene data show CDR1 as LGHNA and CDR2 as YNFKEQ. The CDR3 runs to 18 residues. The CDR3: CASSQDPTSGGAHNEQFF. The CDR3 nucleotides read TGTGCCAGCAGCCAAGATCCTACTAGCGGGGGGGCCCACAATGAGCAGTTCTTC.